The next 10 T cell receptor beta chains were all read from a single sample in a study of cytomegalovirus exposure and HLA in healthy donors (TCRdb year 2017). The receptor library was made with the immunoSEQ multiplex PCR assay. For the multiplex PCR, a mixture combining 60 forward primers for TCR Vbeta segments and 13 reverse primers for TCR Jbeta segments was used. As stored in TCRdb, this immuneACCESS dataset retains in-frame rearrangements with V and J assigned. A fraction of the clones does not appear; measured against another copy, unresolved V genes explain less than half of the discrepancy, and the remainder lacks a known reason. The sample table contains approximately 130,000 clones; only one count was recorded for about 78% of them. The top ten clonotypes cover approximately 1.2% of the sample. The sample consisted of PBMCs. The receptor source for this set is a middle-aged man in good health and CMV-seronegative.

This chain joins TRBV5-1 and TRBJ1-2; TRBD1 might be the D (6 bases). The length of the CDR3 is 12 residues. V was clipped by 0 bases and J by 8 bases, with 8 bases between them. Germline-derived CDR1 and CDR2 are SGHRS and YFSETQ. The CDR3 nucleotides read TGCGCCAGCAGCTTGGAGGGGGAAGGCTACACCTTC. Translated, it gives CASSLEGEGYTF.

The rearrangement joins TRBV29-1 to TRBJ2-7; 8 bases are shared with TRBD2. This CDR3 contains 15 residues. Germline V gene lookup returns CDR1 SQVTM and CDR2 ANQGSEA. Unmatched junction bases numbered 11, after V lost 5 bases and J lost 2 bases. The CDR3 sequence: CSVKAAGAATYEQYF. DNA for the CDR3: TGCAGCGTTAAGGCAGCGGGAGCCGCCACCTACGAGCAGTACTTC.

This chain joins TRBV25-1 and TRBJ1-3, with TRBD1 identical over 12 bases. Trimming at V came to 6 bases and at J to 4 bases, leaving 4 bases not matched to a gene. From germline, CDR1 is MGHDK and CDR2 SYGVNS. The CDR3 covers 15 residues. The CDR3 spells CASSGTGGEGNTIYF. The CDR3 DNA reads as TGTGCCAGCAGCGGGACAGGGGGCGAAGGAAACACCATATATTTT.

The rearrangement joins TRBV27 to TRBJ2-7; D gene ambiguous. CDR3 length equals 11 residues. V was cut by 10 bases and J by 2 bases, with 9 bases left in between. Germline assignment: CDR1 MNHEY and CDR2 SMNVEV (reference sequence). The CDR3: CATGRTYEQYF. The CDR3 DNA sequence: TGTGCCACAGGCCGAACCTACGAGCAGTACTTC.

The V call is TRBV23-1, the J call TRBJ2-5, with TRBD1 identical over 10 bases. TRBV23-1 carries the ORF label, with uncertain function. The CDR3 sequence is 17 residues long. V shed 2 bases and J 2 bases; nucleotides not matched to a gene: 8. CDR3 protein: CASSQRRGTGDQETQYF. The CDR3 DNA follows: TGCGCCAGCAGTCAACGAAGGGGGACAGGGGATCAAGAGACCCAGTACTTC.

The DNA for the CDR3 is TGTGCCAGCAACTCAATCGGGACAGGGTTATACGAGCAGTACTTC. This encodes CASNSIGTGLYEQYF. The rearrangement links TRBV6-5 to TRBJ2-7; 9 bases fit TRBD1. Germline V gives CDR1 MNHEY, CDR2 SVGAGI. The J segment lost 4 bases and the V segment lost 7 bases, leaving 11 bases of the junction unmatched. This CDR3 comprises 15 residues.

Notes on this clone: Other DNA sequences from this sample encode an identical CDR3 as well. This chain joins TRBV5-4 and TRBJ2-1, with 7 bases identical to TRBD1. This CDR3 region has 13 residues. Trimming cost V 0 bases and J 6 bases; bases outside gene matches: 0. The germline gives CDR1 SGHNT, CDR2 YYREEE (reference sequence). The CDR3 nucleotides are TGTGCCAGCAGCTTGGACAGGGGCAATGAGCAGTTCTTC. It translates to CASSLDRGNEQFF.

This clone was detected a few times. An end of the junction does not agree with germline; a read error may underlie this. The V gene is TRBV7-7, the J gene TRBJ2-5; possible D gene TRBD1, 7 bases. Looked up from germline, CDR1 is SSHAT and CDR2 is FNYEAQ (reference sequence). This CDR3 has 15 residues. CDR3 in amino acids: CASTISAGGKETQYF. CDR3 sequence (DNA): TGTGCTAGCACCATTAGTGCAGGGGGGAAAGAGACCCAGTACTTC. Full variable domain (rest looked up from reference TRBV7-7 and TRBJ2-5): GAGVSQSPRYKVTKRGQDVTLRCDPISSHATLYWYQQALGQGPEFLTYFNYEAQPDKSGLPSDRFSAERPEGSISTLTIQRTEQRDSAMYRCASTISAGGKETQYFGPGTRLLVL.

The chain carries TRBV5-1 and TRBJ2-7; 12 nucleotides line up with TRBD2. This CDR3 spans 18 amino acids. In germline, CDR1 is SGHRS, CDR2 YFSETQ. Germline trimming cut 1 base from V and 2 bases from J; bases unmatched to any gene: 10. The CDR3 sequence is CASSLLGLRTSGTYEQYF. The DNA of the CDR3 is TGCGCCAGCAGCTTGTTAGGGTTACGGACTAGCGGGACCTACGAGCAGTACTTC.

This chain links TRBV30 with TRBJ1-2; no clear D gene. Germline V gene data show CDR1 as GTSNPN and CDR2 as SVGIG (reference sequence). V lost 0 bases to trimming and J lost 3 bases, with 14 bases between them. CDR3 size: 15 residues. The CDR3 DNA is TGTGCCTGGAGTGTCCAGGTCGCGGGCGACTATGGCTACACCTTC. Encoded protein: CAWSVQVAGDYGYTF.